Listed below are T cell receptor beta chains from one sample, sequenced in a study of T cells in Graves' hyperthyroidism and ophthalmopathy. Each CDR3 protein is one row after TCRdb ran MiXCR on the multiplex PCR reads. Counted here are about 350,000 distinct CDR3 sequences, 11% to 15% occurring once; the ten biggest clones make up around 23%. Sequenced sample: blood. The receptors here all came from a woman aged 25 to 45 with Graves' hyperthyroidism. Each CDR3 is given with its conserved first and last residue. Fields, in order: V gene, D gene, J gene, clone size, CDR3 DNA, CDR3 protein. D genes are given only for firm matches. Size is stated for part of the rows, as once, few or many counts, or as a class when the clone is expanded.

TRBV20-1	.	TRBJ2-3	.	TGCAGTGCCCCTTGGACAGGCACAGATACGCAGTATTTT	CSAPWTGTDTQYF
TRBV2	.	TRBJ1-2	few	TGTGCCAGCAGACAAATAGGGGAACGCGGCTATGGCTACACCTTC	CASRQIGERGYGYTF
TRBV19	TRBD2	TRBJ2-1	many	TGTGCCAGTAGTTCGGGACTAGCGGGAGGAGCTGAGCAGTTCTTC	CASSSGLAGGAEQFF
TRBV12-3/TRBV12-4	TRBD1	TRBJ1-1	.	TGTGCCAGCATAGCGACAGGGGGGAACACTGAAGCTTTCTTT	CASIATGGNTEAFF
TRBV29-1	.	TRBJ2-1	few	TGCAGCTACCTAACAGGCAAGACCTACAATGAGCAGTTCTTC	CSYLTGKTYNEQFF
TRBV5-6	.	TRBJ1-4	.	TGTGCCAGCAGCTTGGCCGGGGTAGAATTTGAAAAACTGTTTTTT	CASSLAGVEFEKLFF
TRBV27	TRBD2	TRBJ2-2	few	TGTGCCAGCAGTTTAAGCGTCGGGGGGATCGGGGAGCTGTTTTTT	CASSLSVGGIGELFF
TRBV9	.	TRBJ2-3	.	TGTGCCAGCAGCCTAGAAGATTCCGGGACCGGAGATACGCAGTATTTT	CASSLEDSGTGDTQYF
TRBV7-9	TRBD2	TRBJ2-1	.	TGTGCCAGCAGCGTGAAGCGGGAGAATGAGCAGTTCTTC	CASSVKRENEQFF
TRBV27	.	TRBJ1-5	many	TGTGCCATCCCGAACAGTATGAAGCAGCCCCAGCATTTT	CAIPNSMKQPQHF
TRBV29-1	.	TRBJ2-1	.	TGCAGCGTTGAAATTCCTAGCTCCTACAATGAGCAGTTCTTC	CSVEIPSSYNEQFF
TRBV24-1	TRBD2	TRBJ2-7	many	TGTCGCAGCCGGACTAGTCTGGACGAGCAGTACTTC	CRSRTSLDEQYF
TRBV12-3/TRBV12-4	.	TRBJ1-3	many	TGTGCCAGCAGTTTGGGGACGGGTCCCGGAAACACCATATATTTT	CASSLGTGPGNTIYF
TRBV27	.	TRBJ2-7	.	TGTGCCAGCAGTCTGGCCGGGACGGTACCCTACGAGCAGTACTTC	CASSLAGTVPYEQYF
TRBV4-1	.	TRBJ2-5	.	TGCGCCAGCAGCCAAACGGCGATCCAAGAGACCCAGTACTTC	CASSQTAIQETQYF
TRBV4-3	TRBD2	TRBJ2-5	.	TGCGCCAGCAGCCAAGAGGCGGGAGCAGAGACCCAGTACTTC	CASSQEAGAETQYF
TRBV12-3/TRBV12-4	.	TRBJ1-6	many	TGTGCCAGCAGTTTGTCAGTCCGAAGGGACACGAGTAATTCACCCCTCCACTTT	CASSLSVRRDTSNSPLHF
TRBV7-9	TRBD2	TRBJ2-4	few	TGTGCCAGCAGCCCCAGGGGGCTAGCGGGAGGCATTCAGTACTTC	CASSPRGLAGGIQYF
TRBV20-1	.	TRBJ1-4	many	TGCAGTGCTAGTCCGGCAGGGAAGTTTTCAACTAATGAAAAACTGTTTTTT	CSASPAGKFSTNEKLFF
TRBV2	.	TRBJ2-4	many	TGTGCCAGCAGTGAAAGCCACATTCAGTACTTC	CASSESHIQYF
TRBV7-9	.	TRBJ2-1	few	TGTGCCAGCAGCTTACTAGGGTTCGATGAGCAGTTCTTC	CASSLLGFDEQFF
TRBV5-6	TRBD2	TRBJ2-5	.	TGTGCCAGCAGCTGGGACGGACTAGCGGGAGTAGAGACCCAGTACTTC	CASSWDGLAGVETQYF
TRBV19	.	TRBJ1-5	once	TGTGCCAGTAGTAGAACAGGACATGCTCTACCGGATCAGCCCCAGCATTTT	CASSRTGHALPDQPQHF
TRBV27	.	TRBJ2-1	.	TGTGCCAGCGCTTGGAGCTCCTACAATGAGCAGTTCTTC	CASAWSSYNEQFF
TRBV29-1	.	TRBJ2-7	many	TGCAGCGTTGAAGCGGAGGGGAGCTCCTACGAGCAGTACTTC	CSVEAEGSSYEQYF
TRBV20-1	.	TRBJ2-1	few	TGCAGTGCTAGCCTGGACGGAGGGGACATCTGGGGGTTATACAATGAGCAGTTCTTC	CSASLDGGDIWGLYNEQFF
TRBV28	.	TRBJ2-2	.	TGTGCCAGTCATCGGTCCGGGGAGCTGTTTTTT	CASHRSGELFF
TRBV19	.	TRBJ1-5	few	TGTGCCAGTAGTATAGATCCGGCCAGCCATCAGCCCCAGCATTTT	CASSIDPASHQPQHF
TRBV7-8	TRBD2	TRBJ2-5	many	TGTGCCAGCAGCCAGTGGTCCGGGACTAGCGTTGTTCTCCAAGAGACCCAGTACTTC	CASSQWSGTSVVLQETQYF
TRBV2	TRBD2	TRBJ2-7	many	TGTGCCAGCAGTGTACTAGCGGGCCACGAGCAGTACTTC	CASSVLAGHEQYF
TRBV20-1	TRBD2	TRBJ2-7	few	TGCAGTGCTTCGAGCGCTAGCGGGTCCTACGAGCAGTACTTC	CSASSASGSYEQYF
TRBV7-2	.	TRBJ2-7	many	TGTGCCAGCAGCAACCGGGACAAAACCTACGAGCAGTACTTC	CASSNRDKTYEQYF
TRBV29-1	.	TRBJ1-5	many	TGCAGCGTTGTAACCCCCTCGGAGGATCAGCCCCAGCATTTT	CSVVTPSEDQPQHF
TRBV3-1	.	TRBJ1-3	.	TGTGCCAGCAGCCAAGAGAGGATTAGCTCTGGAAACACCATATATTTT	CASSQERISSGNTIYF
TRBV6-1	.	TRBJ2-7	many	TGTGCCAGCAGTTCTACAGGAGTCGAGCAGTACTTC	CASSSTGVEQYF
TRBV24-1	TRBD2	TRBJ2-3	.	TGTGCCACCAGTGACCCGACTAGCGGGAGGGCCAGAGATACGCAGTATTTT	CATSDPTSGRARDTQYF
TRBV7-2	.	TRBJ2-7	few	TGTGCCAGCAGCCAGGTCGGGGGCCGATACGAGCAGTACTTC	CASSQVGGRYEQYF
TRBV7-9	.	TRBJ1-1	few	TGTGCCAGCAGCCAATATTCAGGGAACACTGAAGCTTTCTTT	CASSQYSGNTEAFF
TRBV7-3	TRBD2	TRBJ2-1	.	TGCGCCAGCAGCCCCAGTGAACTAGCGGTATCCTACAATGAGCAGTTCTTC	CASSPSELAVSYNEQFF
TRBV7-9	TRBD1	TRBJ2-1	many	TGTGCCAGCAGCTGGACAGGAGAGCAGTTCTTC	CASSWTGEQFF
TRBV19	.	TRBJ2-7	.	TGTGCCAGTAGTTCCCCGGTTGGCTACGAGCAGTACTTC	CASSSPVGYEQYF
TRBV5-4	TRBD1	TRBJ1-1	few	TGTGCCAGCAGCCTCGCAGGGGGGGCTGAAGCTTTCTTT	CASSLAGGAEAFF
TRBV12-3/TRBV12-4	.	TRBJ2-1	many	TGTGCCAGCAGGAGTACGACTGAGAATGAGCAGTTCTTC	CASRSTTENEQFF
TRBV7-9	.	TRBJ1-5	few	TGTGCCAGCAGCTCCGGACAGTATCAGCCCCAGCATTTT	CASSSGQYQPQHF
TRBV27	TRBD1	TRBJ1-5	many	TGTGCCAGCAGTTCGACTGGGGGCCCCGTACAGGGGAGGCCTCAGCCCCAGCATTTT	CASSSTGGPVQGRPQPQHF
TRBV10-2	TRBD2	TRBJ2-3	many	TGCGCCAGCACTAACTTTAGCGGGAGTTGGACGCAGTATTTT	CASTNFSGSWTQYF
TRBV27	.	TRBJ2-7	few	TGTGCCAGCAGGCTTCCCGGCTCCTACGAGCAGTACTTC	CASRLPGSYEQYF
TRBV13	.	TRBJ1-2	many	TGTGCCAGCAGCCTAGGAGGGGCCGGGTATGGCTACACCTTC	CASSLGGAGYGYTF
TRBV4-2	.	TRBJ2-2	.	TGTGCCAGCAGCCAAGATTTCCAGCGTGGTTCATCCGGGGAGCTGTTTTTT	CASSQDFQRGSSGELFF
TRBV3-2	.	TRBJ1-5	.	TGTGCCAGCAGCCCCCCCGACAATCAGCCCCAGCATTTT	CASSPPDNQPQHF
TRBV2	TRBD1	TRBJ1-2	.	TGTGCCAGCGGTGGAGGGGACAGAAGCCTCAACTATGGCTACACCTTC	CASGGGDRSLNYGYTF
TRBV2	.	TRBJ1-5	many	TGTGCCAGCAGTGAACTGTCTCAGGGTGGTCAGCCCCAGCATTTT	CASSELSQGGQPQHF
TRBV20-1	.	TRBJ1-1	few	TGCAGTACTACGACGCGAACGGGGGATTTGAACACTGAAGCTTTCTTT	CSTTTRTGDLNTEAFF
TRBV5-6	.	TRBJ1-1	.	TGTGCCAGCAGCTTTCATTCAGGGATGGCTGAAGCTTTCTTT	CASSFHSGMAEAFF